The 20 T cell receptor beta chains in this list originate from one sample, sequenced in a study of T cells after yellow fever vaccination. MiXCR, applied by TCRdb to the 5' RACE reads, yields one record per CDR3 protein. Seen here are 350,000 to 550,000 distinct CDR3 sequences, approximately 19% observed once, and the top ten hold 15% to 20%. This material consisted of PBMCs, taken before the yellow fever booster vaccination. The receptor source for this set is a man aged 18 to 35 who received the YFV17D yellow fever vaccine.

The sample holds a few counts of this clonotype. The V and J genes are TRBV20-1 and TRBJ1-5, with D possibly TRBD1 on 5 matching bases. Trimming cost V 4 bases and J 4 bases, with 11 bases left between them. This CDR3 has 13 residues. From germline, CDR1 is DFQATT and CDR2 SNEGSKA (reference sequence). CDR3 DNA sequence: TGCAGTGCTAAAGGGACTACAAATCAGCCCCAGCATTTT. Translating gives CSAKGTTNQPQHF.

This clonotype was seen a few times. The genes are TRBV20-1 and TRBJ2-2; D not resolved. Trimming stripped 2 bases from V and 0 bases from J, with 4 bases between. The CDR3 is 13 amino acids. Germline CDR1 reads DFQATT; CDR2 reads SNEGSKA (reference sequence). DNA of the CDR3: TGCAGTGCTAGAAACGCGAACACCGGGGAGCTGTTTTTT. Translated, it gives CSARNANTGELFF.

The chain combines TRBV7-9 with TRBJ2-1, with TRBD1 as a possible D gene (5 bases). The germline CDR1 and CDR2 sequences are SEHNR and FQNEAQ (reference sequence). The CDR3 runs 15 residues. V lost 6 bases to trimming and J lost 9 bases, with 21 bases between them. The CDR3 DNA sequence: TGTGCCAGCAGACACTCCTGGCGACAGACGGTTGAGCAGTTCTTC. Its translation: CASRHSWRQTVEQFF.

This clonotype was detected only a few times. The V gene is TRBV18, the J gene TRBJ2-5; no definite D call. CDR1 and CDR2 from the germline V gene are KGHSH and LQKENI. This CDR3 contains 13 residues. The V gene lost 6 bases and the J gene lost 1 base, with 9 bases spanning the gap. The CDR3 loop reads CASSQNSQETQYF. The CDR3 nucleotides are TGTGCCAGCTCTCAAAACAGCCAAGAGACCCAGTACTTC.

This clonotype appeared a few times. This sequence joins TRBV7-3 and TRBJ1-2; TRBD1 matches at 8 bases. From germline, CDR1 is SGHTA and CDR2 FQGTGA. The length of the CDR3 is 15 residues. Trimming removed 6 bases from V and 2 bases from J; junction bases left unmatched: 8. The CDR3 nucleotides read TGTGCCAGCAGTCCGCAGGGGGCGCGAAACTATGGCTACACCTTC. This sequence encodes CASSPQGARNYGYTF.

Many counts were recorded for this clonotype. The chain joins TRBV7-9 to TRBJ2-2; no definite D call. The CDR3 runs to 13 residues. V gave up 4 bases and J gave up 0 bases, with 3 bases separating them. Germline V lookup: CDR1 SEHNR, CDR2 FQNEAQ (reference sequence). The CDR3 region has the DNA TGTGCCAGCAGCTCTGCGAACACCGGGGAGCTGTTTTTT. This sequence encodes CASSSANTGELFF.

The chain recombines TRBV7-3 with TRBJ2-3; maybe TRBD1 (5 bases). The germline gives CDR1 SGHTA, CDR2 FQGTGA. This CDR3 region has 15 residues. Trimming left V 5 bases short and J 0 bases short, with 12 bases between. The CDR3 sequence: CASSPGSRSTDTQYF. DNA of the CDR3: TGTGCCAGCAGCCCAGGGTCCAGGAGCACAGATACGCAGTATTTT.

The J gene is TRBJ2-7, the V gene TRBV11-3, with no clear D. Per the germline V gene, CDR1 is SGHNT and CDR2 is YENEEA. The CDR3 runs 13 residues. V was cut by 4 bases and J by 2 bases, with 9 bases left in between. The CDR3 coding sequence is TGTGCCAGCAGCTCGGGTAGTCCCTACGAGCAGTACGTC. Translated, it gives CASSSGSPYEQYV.

The chain has TRBV27 and TRBJ1-6; D is ambiguous. This CDR3 is built from 14 residues. V lost 3 bases to trimming and J lost 10 bases, with 13 bases between them. Germline loops: CDR1 MNHEY, CDR2 SMNVEV (reference sequence). In DNA form, the CDR3 reads TGTGCCAGCAGTTTCCGGCCGATTGAGTCACCCCTCCACTTT. This encodes CASSFRPIESPLHF.

This clonotype showed up just a few times. The chain employs TRBV12-3 or TRBV12-4 and TRBJ1-2, with D possibly matching TRBD1 (6 bases). The CDR3 consists of 13 residues. With 3 bases removed from V and 6 bases from J, the gap between germline ends came to 11 bases. The CDR3 nucleotides read TGTGCCAGCAGTTTCACGGGGGCAAATGGCTACACCTTC. It codes for CASSFTGANGYTF.

This clonotype was found a few times. The V and J genes are TRBV4-3 and TRBJ2-1; 7 bases align to TRBD2. With V trimmed by 4 bases and J by 4 bases, 7 bases remained unmatched. The length of the CDR3 is 15 residues. Germline lookup yields CDR1 LGHNA and CDR2 YSLEER. CDR3 loop: CASSPSGLGYNEQFF. The DNA for the CDR3 is TGCGCCAGCAGCCCTAGCGGACTTGGTTACAATGAGCAGTTCTTC.

The rearrangement links TRBV25-1 to TRBJ2-2; D not certain. Germline V gene data show CDR1 as MGHDK and CDR2 as SYGVNS. CDR3 length: 11 residues. The V and J ends lost 4 bases and 6 bases respectively, with 3 bases between them. This chain's CDR3 is CASSVAGELFF. DNA of the CDR3: TGTGCCAGCAGTGTGGCCGGGGAGCTGTTTTTT. Full variable domain (remainder filled in from reference TRBV25-1 and TRBJ2-2): EADIYQTPRYLVIGTGKKITLECSQTMGHDKMYWYQQDPGMELHLIHYSYGVNSTEKGDLSSESTVSRIRTEHFPLTLESARPSHTSQYLCASSVAGELFFGEGSRLTVL.

This rearrangement joins TRBV20-1 to TRBJ1-5; the match to TRBD1 covers 10 bases. V lost 4 bases and J lost 7; bases outside the gene matches: 4. CDR3 size: 13 residues. CDR1 and CDR2 from the germline V gene are DFQATT and SNEGSKA (reference sequence). DNA of the CDR3: TGCAGTGCTACCGGGACAGGGGCACAGCCCCAGCATTTT. Protein sequence: CSATGTGAQPQHF.

This rearrangement joins TRBV20-1 to TRBJ2-1, with 12 positions matching TRBD2. J was trimmed by 5 bases and V by 0 bases; bases with no gene match: 11. The CDR3 totals 18 residues. Germline loops: CDR1 DFQATT, CDR2 SNEGSKA (reference sequence). As DNA, the CDR3 is TGCAGTGCTAGAGATCGGCTAGCGGGGGGGCGGGCCAACAATGAGCAGTTCTTC. It translates to CSARDRLAGGRANNEQFF.

The chain has TRBV28 and TRBJ2-7; 7 bases fit TRBD1. Trimming cost V 3 bases and J 3 bases; bases outside gene matches: 8. Germline assignment: CDR1 MDHEN and CDR2 SYDVKM. The CDR3 length is 15 residues. In DNA, the CDR3 is TGTGCCAGCAGTTTGGGACAGCGATCGTTCTACGAGCAGTACGTC. It is translated as CASSLGQRSFYEQYV.

This clonotype was observed a handful of times. The chain links TRBV6-5 to TRBJ2-7; 12 positions match TRBD2. The CDR3 is made up of 16 amino acids. With V trimmed by 0 bases and J by 4 bases, 4 bases remained unmatched. CDR1 and CDR2 from the germline V gene are MNHEY and SVGAGI. CDR3 loop: CASSYSASGGAYEQYF. CDR3 bases: TGTGCCAGCAGTTACTCGGCTAGCGGGGGGGCGTACGAGCAGTACTTC.

Ten or more counts support this clonotype. The chain recombines TRBV10-3 with TRBJ2-2; either TRBD1 or TRBD2 may fit D (5 bases each). Germline V CDR1 and CDR2: ENHRY, SYGVKD. This CDR3 spans 15 amino acids. V shed 4 bases and J shed 4 bases, with 13 bases lying between them. The CDR3 loop is CAISGEGRLTGELFF. The DNA of the CDR3 is TGTGCCATCAGTGGTGAGGGGCGACTCACCGGGGAGCTGTTTTTT.

This clonotype was counted a few times. The rearrangement joins TRBV24-1 to TRBJ2-2; D possibly corresponds to TRBD2 (6 bases). Germline CDR1 is KGHDR and CDR2 is SFDVKD. The V and J ends lost 1 base and 8 bases respectively, with 10 bases between them. This CDR3 has 14 residues. The DNA of the CDR3 is TGTGCCACCAGTGATTTCGGGAGAATAGGGGAGCTGTTTTTT. This encodes CATSDFGRIGELFF.

This clonotype was observed a few times. V and J are TRBV6-5 and TRBJ2-1, with 10 bases aligning to TRBD2. Trimming cost V 6 bases and J 0 bases; bases outside gene matches: 2. In germline, CDR1 is MNHEY, CDR2 SVGAGI. This CDR3 has 15 residues. For the CDR3, the DNA is TGTGCCAGCAGGAGCGGGGGGGCCTCCTACAATGAGCAGTTCTTC. This gives the protein CASRSGGASYNEQFF.

This chain joins TRBV7-9 and TRBJ2-7; 14 nucleotides match TRBD2. In germline, CDR1 is SEHNR, CDR2 FQNEAQ (reference sequence). The CDR3 loop spans 15 amino acids. The V gene end was trimmed by 3 bases and the J gene end by 4 bases; junction bases not matched to a gene: 2. CDR3 bases: TGTGCCAGCAGCTTTGGGACTAGCGGGGGATACGAGCAGTACGTC. Its translation: CASSFGTSGGYEQYV.